The 28 T cell receptor beta chains listed next were all sequenced from one sample in a study of OX40 agonist ivuxolimab in advanced cancers. The protocol used for the library was the immunoSEQ multiplex PCR assay. TCRdb took over this immuneACCESS table, retaining in-frame rearrangements with V and J assigned. Such tables are incomplete; in checked studies, under half of the missing clones stem from an unresolved V gene, and the remainder is unexplained. Recorded for this sample are tens of thousands of clones; roughly 80% of them occurred a single time. Of the sample, 3% to 5% is held by the ten largest clones. The sample consisted of CD4+ or CD8+ T cells sorted from blood, taken in a trial of the OX40 agonist ivuxolimab. All receptors derive from an adult with an advanced solid tumor such as melanoma, head and neck, liver or kidney cancer.

The rearrangement uses TRBV9 and TRBJ2-1; D ambiguous. Germline values: CDR1 SGDLS, CDR2 YYNGEE. The V and J ends lost 1 base and 0 bases respectively, with 14 bases between them. The CDR3 is made up of 17 amino acids. The CDR3 bases are TGTGCCAGCAGCGTACGTCTAACAGCAGGCTCCTACAATGAGCAGTTCTTC. Its protein is CASSVRLTAGSYNEQFF.

This clone has a single count. This chain connects TRBV2 to TRBJ1-5; TRBD1 matches 8 bases. Per germline, CDR1 SNHLY and CDR2 FYNNEI. This CDR3 has 16 residues. V lost 5 bases and J lost 4; bases outside the gene matches: 10. CDR3 nucleotide sequence: TGTGCCAGCAGTCCTACAGGGGGGTTGAGGAATCAGCCCCAGCATTTT. Translating gives CASSPTGGLRNQPQHF.

The rearrangement links TRBV11-2 to TRBJ1-1, with D uncertain. Germline CDR1 is SGHAT and CDR2 is FQNNGV. Trimming cost V 1 base and J 5 bases, with 8 bases left between them. CDR3 size: 13 residues. The CDR3, as DNA: TGTGCCAGCAGCTTAGTGAGCGGAACTGAAGCTTTCTTT. Protein: CASSLVSGTEAFF. The entire variable domain, with the rest obtained from reference TRBV11-2 and TRBJ1-1, is as follows: EAGVAQSPRYKIIEKRQSVAFWCNPISGHATLYWYQQILGQGPKLLIQFQNNGVVDDSQLPKDRFSAERLKGVDSTLKIQPAKLEDSAVYLCASSLVSGTEAFFGQGTRLTVV.

The chain has TRBV6-5 and TRBJ2-2, with D hard to call. This CDR3 has 13 residues. Per the germline V gene, CDR1 is MNHEY and CDR2 is SVGAGI. V lost 0 bases, J lost 7 bases, and 6 bases lay in between. CDR3 bases: TGTGCCAGCAGTTACTCTGGAATCGGGGAGCTGTTTTTT. Amino acids: CASSYSGIGELFF.

This clone came up once. The V call is TRBV5-5, the J call TRBJ2-1, with D maybe TRBD1 (6 bases). The CDR3 is 17 amino acids. Trimming left V 1 base short and J 7 bases short, with 21 bases between. Germline loops: CDR1 SGHKS, CDR2 YYEKEE (reference sequence). The CDR3 nucleotides read TGTGCCAGCAGCTTGAACAACGTGATGGCAAGGGGGAATGAGCAGTTCTTC. It encodes CASSLNNVMARGNEQFF.

The V call is TRBV7-9, the J call TRBJ2-5, with D perhaps TRBD1 or TRBD2 (5 bases each). V lost 3 bases and J lost 4, with 9 bases in between. CDR1 SEHNR and CDR2 FQNEAQ come from the germline V gene (reference sequence). CDR3 length: 13 amino acids. The CDR3 here is CASSFEGRETQYF. The CDR3 nucleotides read TGTGCCAGCAGCTTTGAGGGACGAGAGACCCAGTACTTC. The variable domain in full, with the rest retrieved from reference TRBV7-9 and TRBJ2-5, is DTGVSQNPRHKITKRGQNVTFRCDPISEHNRLYWYRQTLGQGPEFLTYFQNEAQLEKSRLLSDRFSAERPKGSFSTLEIQRTEQGDSAMYLCASSFEGRETQYFGPGTRLLVL.

The genes are TRBV12-5 and TRBJ1-1; 9 positions match TRBD1. Germline CDR1 and CDR2: LGHNT and FRNRAP. The V and J ends lost 1 base and 4 bases, in that order; junction bases with no gene match: 4. The CDR3 covers 15 residues. This CDR3 is CASGLATGGRTEAFF. The CDR3 DNA sequence: TGTGCTAGTGGTTTGGCGACAGGGGGTCGCACTGAAGCTTTCTTT.

The chain couples TRBV19 to TRBJ2-1; 7 nucleotides agree with TRBD2. The CDR3 contains 15 residues. The trim removed 7 bases at V and 2 bases at J, leaving 8 bases unmatched. In germline, CDR1 is LNHDA, CDR2 SQIVND (reference sequence). CDR3 DNA sequence: TGTGCCAGTACCAAAGGGGCGGGAGCCTACAATGAGCAGTTCTTC. It is translated as CASTKGAGAYNEQFF.

The chain recombines TRBV19 with TRBJ1-1, with a weak D call TRBD1 (6 bases). Germline assignment: CDR1 LNHDA and CDR2 SQIVND (reference sequence). This CDR3 contains 14 residues. Trimming left V 7 bases short and J 5 bases short, with 17 bases between. The DNA for the CDR3 is TGTGCCAGTAAAATAGGGGGTCGGGGTACTGAAGCTTTCTTT. The encoded protein is CASKIGGRGTEAFF.

The rearrangement uses TRBV7-2 and TRBJ2-4, with 8 nucleotides matching TRBD2. The trim removed 1 base at V and 1 base at J, leaving 6 bases unmatched. CDR3 length: 17 amino acids. Germline CDR1 SGHTA, CDR2 FQGNSA. CDR3 in DNA: TGTGCCAGCAGCTTAGACGGGGGGGCCATGGCCAAAAACATTCAGTACTTC. Protein: CASSLDGGAMAKNIQYF.

This chain links TRBV18 with TRBJ2-5; the D is unclear. CDR1 is KGHSH and CDR2 is LQKENI in the germline V gene. This CDR3 contains 14 residues. V was trimmed by 3 bases and J by 7 bases, leaving 15 bases between them. The CDR3 DNA reads TGTGCCAGCTCACCCGCGGAACCCCCAAGGACCCAGTACTTC. Residues: CASSPAEPPRTQYF.

V usage is TRBV7-2 and J usage is TRBJ2-5, with 10 bases aligning to TRBD1. The DNA matches TRBJ2-7 better at its end, which makes the J call doubtful. Per germline, CDR1 SGHTA and CDR2 FQGNSA. The CDR3 sequence is 15 residues long. For the CDR3, the DNA is TGTGCCAGCAGCTTAGCGTGGACAGGGGGGTACGAGCAGTACTTC. Residues: CASSLAWTGGYEQYF.

The gene calls are TRBV7-3 and TRBJ2-1; possible D gene TRBD2, 5 bases. Looked up from germline, CDR1 is SGHTA and CDR2 is FQGTGA. V was trimmed by 2 bases and J by 2 bases, leaving 16 bases between them. There are 17 residues in the CDR3. As DNA, the CDR3 is TGTGCCAGCAGCTTATCGGTGGGCGGGCCAACCTACAATGAGCAGTTCTTC. Amino acids: CASSLSVGGPTYNEQFF.

The DNA for the CDR3 is TGTGCCAGCAGTGATAAGTTCCTGTCCGGGACGGAGAACAATGAGCAGTTCTTC. Translation gives CASSDKFLSGTENNEQFF. The chain links TRBV2 to TRBJ2-1; tentatively, D is TRBD1 or TRBD2 (5 bases each). Germline values: CDR1 SNHLY, CDR2 FYNNEI. The CDR3 has 18 amino acids. V was clipped by 3 bases and J by 5 bases, with 23 bases between them.

V usage is TRBV28 and J usage is TRBJ2-5, with 7 bases lining up with TRBD2. Trimming at V came to 3 bases and at J to 5 bases, leaving 6 bases not matched to a gene. The CDR3 consists of 14 residues. In germline, CDR1 is MDHEN, CDR2 SYDVKM. This chain's CDR3 is CASSLKREEETQYF. The CDR3 DNA reads as TGTGCCAGCAGTTTGAAACGGGAGGAGGAGACCCAGTACTTC.

J is TRBJ2-1 and V is TRBV7-9; TRBD1 matches at 9 bases. This CDR3 spans 15 amino acids. The V gene end was trimmed by 3 bases and the J gene end by 7 bases; junction bases not matched to a gene: 7. The germline V gene encodes CDR1 SEHNR and CDR2 FQNEAQ (reference sequence). In nucleotides, the CDR3 is TGTGCCAGCAGCTTCTCCGGGACAGGGCCTAATGAGCAGTTCTTC. Its protein product is CASSFSGTGPNEQFF. Together with reference TRBV7-9 and TRBJ2-1, the CDR3 gives the full variable domain: DTGVSQNPRHKITKRGQNVTFRCDPISEHNRLYWYRQTLGQGPEFLTYFQNEAQLEKSRLLSDRFSAERPKGSFSTLEIQRTEQGDSAMYLCASSFSGTGPNEQFFGPGTRLTVL.

This clone has more than one count but fewer than ten. The CDR3 coding sequence is TGTGCCAGCAGGACTAACTCCTACGAGCAGTACTTC. Its translation: CASRTNSYEQYF. The rearrangement links TRBV28 to TRBJ2-7; D might be TRBD2 (5 bases). Germline V lookup: CDR1 MDHEN, CDR2 SYDVKM. Trimming left V 6 bases short and J 0 bases short, with 6 bases between. The CDR3 runs 12 residues.

To note about this clone: This sample also contains other DNA sequences that code for the same CDR3. This chain uses TRBV14 with TRBJ2-5, with TRBD1 identical over 8 bases. The CDR3 length is 14 residues. V shed 2 bases, J shed 2 bases, and the junction held 1 base outside the gene matches. Germline CDR1 and CDR2: SGHDN and FVKESK. The CDR3 coding sequence is TGTGCCAGCAGCCAAAACAGGGGGCAAGAGACCCAGTACTTC. It translates to CASSQNRGQETQYF.

CDR3 DNA sequence: TGTGCCAGCAGTTTATCGGGGGGCCCCGATAGCAATCAGCCCCAGCATTTT. Its protein is CASSLSGGPDSNQPQHF. The chain joins TRBV27 to TRBJ1-5, with a possible D match to TRBD1 (6 bases). V lost 0 bases, J lost 0 bases, and 12 bases lay in between. This CDR3 region has 17 residues. Germline assignment: CDR1 MNHEY and CDR2 SMNVEV (reference sequence).

V usage is TRBV6-5 and J usage is TRBJ1-1; a weak D match, TRBD1 (5 bases). Looked up from germline, CDR1 is MNHEY and CDR2 is SVGAGI. CDR3 length: 14 residues. V was shortened by 2 bases and J by 0 bases, with 7 bases between the two germline ends. CDR3 in DNA: TGTGCCAGCAGTTACGACAGCATGAACACTGAAGCTTTCTTT. This codes for CASSYDSMNTEAFF.

This rearrangement joins TRBV5-1 to TRBJ2-1, with TRBD2 identical over 9 bases. Germline CDR1 reads SGHRS; CDR2 reads YFSETQ. The length of the CDR3 is 15 residues. V lost 5 bases, J lost 1 base, and 4 bases stayed unmatched. CDR3 protein: CASSISGRSYNEQFF. CDR3 sequence (DNA): TGCGCCAGCAGTATAAGCGGGAGGTCCTACAATGAGCAGTTCTTC.

The rearrangement links TRBV7-2 to TRBJ2-5; D may be TRBD2 (6 bases). Germline V gene data show CDR1 as SGHTA and CDR2 as FQGNSA. The CDR3 is made up of 15 amino acids. Trimming stripped 4 bases from V and 1 base from J, with 13 bases between. The CDR3 DNA reads TGTGCCAGCAGCTGGGGGGACTCCCTCCAAGAGACCCAGTACTTC. This gives the protein CASSWGDSLQETQYF. Complete variable domain (other parts from reference TRBV7-2 and TRBJ2-5): GAGVSQSPSNKVTEKGKDVELRCDPISGHTALYWYRQSLGQGLEFLIYFQGNSAPDKSGLPSDRFSAERTGGSVSTLTIQRTQQEDSAVYLCASSWGDSLQETQYFGPGTRLLVL.

This rearrangement joins TRBV5-1 to TRBJ2-1; the D gene is possibly TRBD2 (5 bases). The germline V gene has CDR1 SGHRS and CDR2 YFSETQ. CDR3 length: 15 amino acids. The V end was cut by 0 bases, the J end by 1 base, with 8 bases between. The CDR3 loop is CASSLDAGSYNEQFF. CDR3 DNA sequence: TGCGCCAGCAGCTTGGACGCGGGTTCCTACAATGAGCAGTTCTTC.

The chain joins TRBV5-1 to TRBJ2-7; D perhaps matches TRBD2 (6 bases). The CDR3 has 15 amino acids. Germline V gene data show CDR1 as SGHRS and CDR2 as YFSETQ. V lost 4 bases, J lost 2 bases, and 16 bases lay in between. CDR3 amino acids: CASSPRRGFTYEQYF. The CDR3 DNA reads TGCGCCAGCAGCCCTAGGAGGGGATTTACCTACGAGCAGTACTTC. Based on the CDR3 plus reference TRBV5-1 and TRBJ2-7, the full variable domain is KAGVTQTPRYLIKTRGQQVTLSCSPISGHRSVSWYQQTPGQGLQFLFEYFSETQRNKGNFPGRFSGRQFSNSRSEMNVSTLELGDSALYLCASSPRRGFTYEQYFGPGTRLTVT.

This clone was recorded a few times. The rearrangement uses TRBV2 and TRBJ1-1; 8 bases are shared with TRBD1. CDR1 SNHLY and CDR2 FYNNEI come from the germline V gene. J gave up 0 bases and V 6 bases, and 0 bases lay outside the gene matches. CDR3 length: 13 amino acids. CDR3 sequence (DNA): TGTGCCAGCAGGACAGGGGTGAACACTGAAGCTTTCTTT. It translates to CASRTGVNTEAFF. Drawing the rest from reference TRBV2 and TRBJ1-1, the complete variable domain is EPEVTQTPSHQVTQMGQEVILRCVPISNHLYFYWYRQILGQKVEFLVSFYNNEISEKSEIFDDQFSVERPDGSNFTLKIRSTKLEDSAMYFCASRTGVNTEAFFGQGTRLTVV.

The chain links TRBV28 to TRBJ1-5, with D possibly matching TRBD1 (5 bases). This CDR3 region has 16 residues. Germline V gene data show CDR1 as MDHEN and CDR2 as SYDVKM. Trimming took 4 bases from V and 2 from J, leaving 15 bases between them. The CDR3 DNA is TGTGCCAGCAGTTCGTGGACGGGGGGGGGCAATCAGCCCCAGCATTTT. Translated, it gives CASSSWTGGGNQPQHF.

The chain is built from TRBV2 and TRBJ2-3, with D possibly matching TRBD1 (5 bases). Germline-derived CDR1 and CDR2 are SNHLY and FYNNEI. CDR3 length: 13 residues. V was shortened by 4 bases and J by 3 bases, with 8 bases between the two germline ends. The CDR3 reads CASSVQGTDTQYF. The CDR3 nucleotides read TGTGCCAGCAGTGTCCAGGGAACAGATACGCAGTATTTT.

V gene TRBV18 combines with J gene TRBJ2-7, with 7 bases fitting TRBD1. V shed 3 bases, J shed 0 bases, and the junction held 2 bases outside the gene matches. Germline V lookup: CDR1 KGHSH, CDR2 LQKENI. The CDR3 sequence is 14 residues long. CDR3 sequence: CASSPGTVSYEQYF. The DNA of the CDR3 is TGTGCCAGCTCACCCGGGACAGTCTCCTACGAGCAGTACTTC.